Shown below are 23 T cell receptor beta chains from a single sample sequenced in a study of CD8+ T cells in alopecia areata. Extraction of RNA preceded its reverse transcription into cDNA, which served as the sequencing template. Produced via immunoSEQ multiplex PCR; TCRdb's table is partial and in-frame only. The repertoire holds around 80,000 clones, about 51% seen once, with around 5% in the top ten. Source material: NKG2D-high CD8+ T cells sorted from blood. The receptors were gathered from a human donor with alopecia areata.

Turning to this clone: This same CDR3 is encoded by further DNA sequences in the sample. The chain is built from TRBV29-1 and TRBJ2-3; D uncertain. With 6 bases removed from V and 1 base from J, the gap between germline ends came to 5 bases. The CDR3 extends over 11 amino acids. The V gene's germline CDR1 is SQVTM and CDR2 ANQGSEA. The chain's CDR3 is CSVGGTDTQYF. As DNA, the CDR3 is TGCAGCGTCGGAGGCACAGATACGCAGTATTTT.

V and J are TRBV4-1 and TRBJ2-7; the match to TRBD2 covers 9 bases. The CDR3 has 14 amino acids. The ends lost 5 bases at V and 3 bases at J; junction bases unmatched: 5. Germline lookup yields CDR1 MGHRA and CDR2 YSYEKL. This chain's CDR3 is CASSRLAANYEQYF. The CDR3 coding sequence is TGCGCCAGCAGCAGACTAGCGGCTAACTACGAGCAGTACTTC.

This clone was seen a handful of times. The V and J genes are TRBV29-1 and TRBJ1-1; unclear D gene. V was cut by 3 bases and J by 6 bases, with 11 bases left in between. The CDR3 length is 12 residues. The germline gives CDR1 SQVTM, CDR2 ANQGSEA. CDR3 in amino acids: CSVEDGNPEAFF. The CDR3 DNA follows: TGCAGCGTTGAGGATGGTAATCCTGAAGCTTTCTTT. The whole variable domain, filled in from reference TRBV29-1 and TRBJ1-1, reads SAVISQKPSRDICQRGTSLTIQCQVDSQVTMMFWYRQQPGQSLTLIATANQGSEATYESGFVIDKFPISRPNLTFSTLTVSNMSPEDSSIYLCSVEDGNPEAFFGQGTRLTVV.

This clone was seen just once. The chain joins TRBV5-8 to TRBJ2-5; 14 positions match TRBD2. The CDR3 sequence is 16 residues long. Germline V gene lookup returns CDR1 SGHTS and CDR2 YDEGEE. The trim removed 8 bases at V and 3 bases at J, leaving 9 bases unmatched. CDR3 residues: CARGLAGAKGKETQYF. Written as DNA, the CDR3 is TGTGCCAGGGGACTAGCGGGAGCCAAAGGAAAAGAGACCCAGTACTTC.

The chain employs TRBV4-1 and TRBJ2-7; D gene ambiguous. Trimming shortened V by 0 bases and J by 5 bases, and 11 bases separated the two germline ends. This CDR3 region has 14 residues. CDR1 and CDR2 (germline): MGHRA, YSYEKL. The CDR3 DNA reads as TGCGCCAGCAGCCAAGAGGCTCGAGCCCACGAGCAGTACTTC. This encodes CASSQEARAHEQYF.

This clone occurred a few times. DNA of the CDR3: TGTGCCAGCATCATGGCAGGGACCGGGGGGCTCGCAGATACGCAGTATTTT. Its translation: CASIMAGTGGLADTQYF. The chain combines TRBV28 with TRBJ2-3; tentatively, D is TRBD2 (7 bases). V shed 7 bases and J shed 4 bases, with 24 bases lying between them. This CDR3 is built from 17 residues. CDR1 is MDHEN, CDR2 SYDVKM, per germline. The variable domain in full, with the rest retrieved from reference TRBV28 and TRBJ2-3, is DVKVTQSSRYLVKRTGEKVFLECVQDMDHENMFWYRQDPGLGLRLIYFSYDVKMKEKGDIPEGYSVSREKKERFSLILESASTNQTSMYLCASIMAGTGGLADTQYFGPGTRLTVL.

This clone was counted between two and nine times. The sample holds other DNA sequences that translate to the same CDR3. The chain couples TRBV29-1 to TRBJ2-3; D is ambiguous. The CDR3 spans 11 residues. V was pared by 4 bases and J by 1 base, with 3 bases between. The germline V gene encodes CDR1 SQVTM and CDR2 ANQGSEA. The CDR3 DNA reads as TGCAGCGTTGGGGGCACAGATACGCAGTATTTT. This translates into CSVGGTDTQYF.

This chain connects TRBV29-1 to TRBJ1-1, with D unresolved. This CDR3 has 12 residues. CDR1 is SQVTM and CDR2 is ANQGSEA in the germline V gene. V was pared by 4 bases and J by 1 base, with 7 bases between. The CDR3 reads CSVGGGNTEAFF. CDR3 DNA sequence: TGCAGCGTTGGTGGCGGGAACACTGAAGCTTTCTTT. The entire variable domain, with the rest obtained from reference TRBV29-1 and TRBJ1-1, is as follows: SAVISQKPSRDICQRGTSLTIQCQVDSQVTMMFWYRQQPGQSLTLIATANQGSEATYESGFVIDKFPISRPNLTFSTLTVSNMSPEDSSIYLCSVGGGNTEAFFGQGTRLTVV.

The chain uses TRBV27 and TRBJ2-1; 9 bases line up with TRBD2. This CDR3 has 15 residues. Germline V gene sequence: CDR1 MNHEY, CDR2 SMNVEV (reference sequence). V shed 0 bases, J shed 4 bases, and the junction held 1 base outside the gene matches. CDR3 coding DNA: TGTGCCAGCAGTTTATCGAGCGGGGGGTACAATGAGCAGTTCTTC. Translated, it gives CASSLSSGGYNEQFF.

The CDR3 here is CASRHRTGGEGEAFF. For the CDR3, the DNA is TGTGCCAGCAGACACCGGACAGGGGGCGAGGGTGAAGCTTTCTTT. This rearrangement joins TRBV6-5 to TRBJ1-1; 11 positions match TRBD1. Germline trimming cut 6 bases from V and 7 bases from J; bases unmatched to any gene: 10. The CDR3 covers 15 residues. The germline V gene encodes CDR1 MNHEY and CDR2 SVGAGI.

There are a few counts of this clone. The V gene is TRBV19, the J gene TRBJ1-1; 8 bases fit TRBD1. V was clipped by 3 bases and J by 4 bases; unmatched bases: 4. Per germline, CDR1 LNHDA and CDR2 SQIVND (reference sequence). The CDR3 is 14 residues long. The CDR3 DNA sequence: TGTGCCAGTAGTATCACAGGGGGAGGCACTGAAGCTTTCTTT. Translation: CASSITGGGTEAFF.

V is TRBV30 and J is TRBJ1-2, with 8 bases lining up with TRBD1. V lost 1 base to trimming and J lost 4 bases; unmatched junction nucleotides: 14. In germline, CDR1 is GTSNPN, CDR2 SVGIG (reference sequence). The CDR3 is 17 amino acids. The DNA of the CDR3 is TGTGCCTGGAGTGACCTTGGACAGGGTCTATGGGCCTATGGCTACACCTTC. Translated, it gives CAWSDLGQGLWAYGYTF.

The J gene is TRBJ1-2, the V gene TRBV4-1, with D unresolved. Germline V gives CDR1 MGHRA, CDR2 YSYEKL. The V end was cut by 1 base, the J end by 4 bases, with 7 bases between. The CDR3 totals 13 residues. Here the CDR3 DNA reads TGCGCCAGCAGCCAAGCAGAGGGCTATGGCTACACCTTC. It encodes CASSQAEGYGYTF.

In its sample, this clone was seen a few times. The V and J genes are TRBV5-6 and TRBJ2-7, with D unclear. Germline assignment: CDR1 SGHDT and CDR2 YYEEEE. V lost 2 bases to trimming and J lost 2 bases, with 5 bases between them. The CDR3 consists of 12 residues. As DNA, the CDR3 is TGTGCCAGCAGCTTAGGCACCTACGAGCAGTACTTC. Amino acids: CASSLGTYEQYF.

The CDR3 DNA sequence: TGTGCCAGCAGCTTAACGGTCAGGGGCTACGAGCAGTACTTC. This sequence encodes CASSLTVRGYEQYF. V usage is TRBV7-6 and J usage is TRBJ2-7; D might be TRBD1 (6 bases). The germline gives CDR1 SGHVS, CDR2 FNYEAQ. Trimming pared 2 bases from V and 3 bases from J, leaving 11 bases between. CDR3 length equals 14 residues.

This clone was counted between two and nine times. This chain connects TRBV21-1 to TRBJ1-1. TRBV21-1 is recorded as a pseudogene. CDR3 size: 9 residues. The CDR3 here is CASSSRPFF. The CDR3 DNA sequence: TGTGCCAGCAGCAGCCGCCCTTTCTTT.

The table lists this clone with a few counts. Other DNA sequences in the sample encode the same CDR3. This chain joins TRBV20-1 and TRBJ2-7; D gene ambiguous. Germline V gives CDR1 DFQATT, CDR2 SNEGSKA (reference sequence). V shed 3 bases and J shed 3 bases, with 6 bases lying between them. The length of the CDR3 is 11 residues. CDR3 region: CSARTFYEQYF. CDR3 DNA: TGCAGTGCTAGGACTTTCTACGAGCAGTACTTC.

This chain links TRBV29-1 with TRBJ2-1; tentative D call: TRBD1 (6 bases). The ends were cut back, 6 bases at V and 4 bases at J, with 13 bases in the middle. Germline values: CDR1 SQVTM, CDR2 ANQGSEA. There are 13 residues in the CDR3. The CDR3 loop reads CSVRSRGYNEQFF. In DNA form, the CDR3 reads TGCAGCGTCCGTTCCAGGGGATACAATGAGCAGTTCTTC.

The chain joins TRBV4-1 to TRBJ2-1; 9 bases fit TRBD2. This CDR3 is built from 16 residues. Germline lookup yields CDR1 MGHRA and CDR2 YSYEKL. V dropped 2 bases and J dropped 3; count of bases not matched to a gene: 5. This chain's CDR3 is CASSQWLAGNYNEQFF. DNA of the CDR3: TGCGCCAGCAGCCAATGGCTAGCGGGGAACTACAATGAGCAGTTCTTC.

The rearrangement links TRBV27 to TRBJ1-2; no clear D. Germline CDR1 reads MNHEY; CDR2 reads SMNVEV (reference sequence). The CDR3 runs 12 residues. Trimming took 4 bases from V and 8 from J, leaving 11 bases between them. In DNA, the CDR3 is TGTGCCAGCAGTTCCGGAGCGGACGGCTACACCTTC. Protein sequence: CASSSGADGYTF.

The genes are TRBV28 and TRBJ2-7; 9 bases fit TRBD1. The CDR3 consists of 13 residues. Unmatched junction bases numbered 5, after V lost 7 bases and J lost 4 bases. The germline V gene has CDR1 MDHEN and CDR2 SYDVKM. CDR3 coding DNA: TGTGCCAGCACGGGACAGGGCTATTACGAGCAGTACTTC. It encodes CASTGQGYYEQYF.

This clone was observed a handful of times. V usage is TRBV29-1 and J usage is TRBJ1-2; D may be TRBD1 (5 bases). V was cut by 3 bases and J by 5 bases, with 16 bases left in between. The CDR3 totals 14 residues. Germline-derived CDR1 and CDR2 are SQVTM and ANQGSEA. DNA for the CDR3: TGCAGCGTTGATCCGGACATGAGCCTATATGGCTACACCTTC. It yields the protein CSVDPDMSLYGYTF.

This clone appeared a few times. V usage is TRBV29-1 and J usage is TRBJ2-5; D gene ambiguous. Per the germline V gene, CDR1 is SQVTM and CDR2 is ANQGSEA. This CDR3 is built from 12 residues. The germline V and J ends were trimmed by 0 bases and 5 bases, with 7 bases remaining between them. In DNA, the CDR3 is TGCAGCGTTGAAGAGGGTTTGGAGACCCAGTACTTC. Translating gives CSVEEGLETQYF.